The next 20 T cell receptor beta chains were all read from a single sample in a study of T cells after yellow fever vaccination. MiXCR was run by TCRdb on the 5' RACE reads, yielding one entry per CDR3 protein. The profile shows a few hundred thousand distinct CDR3 sequences, approximately 13% of them singletons. Sequencing was performed on CD4+ T cells sorted from PBMCs, taken 45 days after the yellow fever booster vaccination. These TCRs come from a man aged 30-40 years who received the YFV17D yellow fever vaccine.

This clonotype was counted a few times. The CDR3 DNA sequence: TGCAGTGCCGAGAATATAGCGGGACAGAATCAGCCCCAGCATTTT. This codes for CSAENIAGQNQPQHF. V gene TRBV20-1 combines with J gene TRBJ1-5; 7 nucleotides line up with TRBD1. The V gene's germline CDR1 is DFQATT and CDR2 SNEGSKA (reference sequence). This CDR3 has 15 amino acids. V gave up 6 bases and J gave up 4 bases; unmatched junction bases: 12.

This clonotype appeared many times. The chain links TRBV7-2 to TRBJ2-1; TRBD1 or TRBD2 may be the D gene (5 bases each). V gave up 0 bases and J gave up 0 bases, with 9 bases separating them. The germline CDR1 and CDR2 sequences are SGHTA and FQGNSA. This CDR3 region has 16 residues. The CDR3: CASSLAGTDSYNEQFF. The CDR3, as DNA: TGTGCCAGCAGCTTAGCCGGGACGGACTCCTACAATGAGCAGTTCTTC.

This clonotype was counted between two and nine times. V usage is TRBV7-2 and J usage is TRBJ2-3; the D is unclear. Trimming shortened V by 0 bases and J by 4 bases, and 8 bases separated the two germline ends. The CDR3 totals 14 residues. Per germline, CDR1 SGHTA and CDR2 FQGNSA. Written as DNA, the CDR3 is TGTGCCAGCAGCTTAGCGTTCCGGGCAGATACGCAGTATTTT. Amino acids: CASSLAFRADTQYF.

This chain links TRBV23-1 with TRBJ2-3; D gene unclear. TRBV23-1 is an open reading frame whose function is uncertain. Trimming left V 2 bases short and J 2 bases short, with 8 bases between. The CDR3 has 14 residues. CDR3 sequence: CASSQAPNTDTQYF. In DNA form, the CDR3 reads TGCGCCAGCAGTCAAGCCCCGAACACAGATACGCAGTATTTT.

The rearrangement links TRBV29-1 to TRBJ2-1, with 7 bases lining up with TRBD1. CDR3 size: 12 residues. The germline V gene has CDR1 SQVTM and CDR2 ANQGSEA. The V segment lost 6 bases and the J segment 10 bases; nucleotides outside the gene matches: 9. CDR3 amino acids: CSVSGGQFEQFF. For the CDR3, the DNA is TGCAGCGTCTCTGGGGGACAGTTCGAGCAGTTCTTC.

The chain links TRBV4-3 to TRBJ2-1; 8 bases map to TRBD1. V lost 0 bases and J lost 3; bases outside the gene matches: 4. The CDR3 is 16 residues long. Germline values: CDR1 LGHNA, CDR2 YSLEER. This chain's CDR3 is CASSQDGRGLYNEQFF. DNA of the CDR3: TGCGCCAGCAGCCAAGATGGCAGGGGGCTCTACAATGAGCAGTTCTTC.

This clonotype was seen more than once but under ten times. This chain connects TRBV15 to TRBJ1-4, with D tentatively TRBD1 (6 bases). V was shortened by 8 bases and J by 8 bases, with 18 bases between the two germline ends. The CDR3 covers 14 residues. Germline CDR1 LNHNV, CDR2 YYDKDF (reference sequence). CDR3 loop: CATGQIPSGEKLFF. The CDR3 nucleotides read TGTGCCACCGGACAGATCCCCAGTGGCGAAAAACTGTTTTTT. The variable domain in full, completed from reference TRBV15 and TRBJ1-4, reads DAMVIQNPRYQVTQFGKPVTLSCSQTLNHNVMYWYQQKSSQAPKLLFHYYDKDFNNEADTPDNFQSRRPNTSFCFLDIRSPGLGDTAMYLCATGQIPSGEKLFFGSGTQLSVL.

This clonotype has only a few counts. This chain connects TRBV7-2 to TRBJ2-7, with 10 bases identical to TRBD2. Germline assignment: CDR1 SGHTA and CDR2 FQGNSA. Losses at the gene ends were 8 bases for V and 4 bases for J; bases not matched to a gene: 8. The CDR3 covers 14 residues. The CDR3 here is CASLIAGGAYEQYF. CDR3 nucleotides: TGTGCCAGCCTAATAGCGGGAGGTGCGTACGAGCAGTACTTC.

This clonotype has just a few counts. V is TRBV4-2 and J is TRBJ2-1; 9 bases line up with TRBD1. This CDR3 is built from 16 residues. The trim removed 3 bases at V and 1 base at J, leaving 4 bases unmatched. Germline values: CDR1 LGHNA, CDR2 YNFKEQ. The CDR3 reads CASSHGGQGSYNEQFF. DNA of the CDR3: TGTGCCAGCAGCCACGGAGGACAGGGGTCCTACAATGAGCAGTTCTTC.

V and J are TRBV20-1 and TRBJ2-3, with D tentatively TRBD1 (6 bases). Between the trimmed V and J ends, which lost 3 bases and 4 bases, there was a span of 23 bases. CDR3 length equals 17 residues. Looked up from germline, CDR1 is DFQATT and CDR2 is SNEGSKA (reference sequence). The CDR3 loop is CSARQRQAPIRADTQYF. CDR3 in DNA: TGCAGTGCTAGGCAAAGACAGGCTCCCATTCGGGCAGATACGCAGTATTTT.

The V gene is TRBV9, the J gene TRBJ2-2; TRBD2 aligns across 8 bases. Unmatched junction bases numbered 9, after V lost 4 bases and J lost 7 bases. The CDR3 consists of 15 residues. Germline V gene data show CDR1 as SGDLS and CDR2 as YYNGEE. Written as DNA, the CDR3 is TGTGCCAGCAGCAGAGCGGGAGAACGAGGCGGGGAGCTGTTTTTT. Its protein is CASSRAGERGGELFF.

This clonotype was seen a few times. V is TRBV20-1 and J is TRBJ2-5; D call uncertain. The CDR3 contains 13 residues. V was cut by 6 bases and J by 2 bases, with 13 bases left in between. Germline V gene data show CDR1 as DFQATT and CDR2 as SNEGSKA (reference sequence). The CDR3 nucleotides read TGCAGTGCGAGTAGGCCAAAGCAAGAGACCCAGTACTTC. Its protein is CSASRPKQETQYF.

The chain has TRBV20-1 and TRBJ2-1; D ambiguous. CDR3 length equals 13 residues. Trimming removed 8 bases at V and 5 bases at J, with 16 bases between. Germline V gene lookup returns CDR1 DFQATT and CDR2 SNEGSKA (reference sequence). CDR3: CSHPGPRNNEQFF. The DNA for the CDR3 is TGCAGTCACCCCGGGCCGCGGAACAATGAGCAGTTCTTC.

This clonotype was recorded at least ten times. The chain combines TRBV6-1 with TRBJ1-5, with D unclear. The V gene's germline CDR1 is MNHNS and CDR2 SASEGT. The CDR3 consists of 18 residues. The V end was cut by 2 bases, the J end by 2 bases, with 19 bases between. The CDR3 spells CASSELVPGGSRNQPQHF. The DNA of the CDR3 is TGTGCCAGCAGTGAATTAGTCCCCGGCGGGAGCCGCAATCAGCCCCAGCATTTT.

This sequence joins TRBV15 and TRBJ2-1; 8 bases fit TRBD2. V gave up 0 bases and J gave up 9 bases; unmatched junction bases: 4. The germline V gene has CDR1 LNHNV and CDR2 YYDKDF (reference sequence). This CDR3 spans 14 amino acids. This chain's CDR3 is CATSREAGASEQFF. The CDR3 nucleotides are TGTGCCACCAGCAGAGAAGCGGGAGCTAGTGAGCAGTTCTTC.

This clonotype was found a few times. This chain joins TRBV5-1 and TRBJ2-3; 8 positions match TRBD2. Trimming cost V 0 bases and J 7 bases; bases outside gene matches: 7. The germline V gene has CDR1 SGHRS and CDR2 YFSETQ. CDR3 length: 15 amino acids. This CDR3 reads CASSLEYGRANTQYF. CDR3 bases: TGCGCCAGCAGCTTGGAATACGGGAGGGCCAATACGCAGTATTTT. The full variable domain, rest sourced from reference TRBV5-1 and TRBJ2-3, is KAGVTQTPRYLIKTRGQQVTLSCSPISGHRSVSWYQQTPGQGLQFLFEYFSETQRNKGNFPGRFSGRQFSNSRSEMNVSTLELGDSALYLCASSLEYGRANTQYFGPGTRLTVL.

The chain uses TRBV7-2 and TRBJ1-6; D is possibly TRBD1 (6 bases). Germline V lookup: CDR1 SGHTA, CDR2 FQGNSA. Trimming stripped 3 bases from V and 10 bases from J, with 16 bases between. The CDR3 length is 15 residues. CDR3 DNA: TGTGCCAGCAGCTTTTTCGTGACGGGACAATCACCCCTCCACTTT. Protein: CASSFFVTGQSPLHF.

The chain joins TRBV29-1 to TRBJ1-2; 11 bases map to TRBD1. The V segment lost 7 bases and the J segment 8 bases; nucleotides outside the gene matches: 6. CDR1 and CDR2 (germline): SQVTM, ANQGSEA. The CDR3 length is 12 residues. CDR3 DNA: TGCAGCGCAGGGGGGACAGGGGGAGGCTACACCTTC. Residues: CSAGGTGGGYTF. The entire variable domain, with the rest obtained from reference TRBV29-1 and TRBJ1-2, is as follows: SAVISQKPSRDICQRGTSLTIQCQVDSQVTMMFWYRQQPGQSLTLIATANQGSEATYESGFVIDKFPISRPNLTFSTLTVSNMSPEDSSIYLCSAGGTGGGYTFGSGTRLTVV.

The chain is built from TRBV7-2 and TRBJ2-3; D not certain. This CDR3 comprises 12 residues. Trimming pared 5 bases from V and 11 bases from J, leaving 14 bases between. Germline V gene sequence: CDR1 SGHTA, CDR2 FQGNSA. CDR3 residues: CASSHPGGGQYF. The CDR3 DNA follows: TGTGCCAGCAGCCATCCGGGCGGTGGGCAGTATTTT.

This clonotype was seen only a few times. V and J are TRBV6-5 and TRBJ2-3; tentative D call: TRBD2 (6 bases). The CDR3 extends over 15 amino acids. The germline gives CDR1 MNHEY, CDR2 SVGAGI. V was shortened by 6 bases and J by 2 bases, with 15 bases between the two germline ends. CDR3 region: CASRLNAGLTDTQYF. As DNA, the CDR3 is TGTGCCAGCAGGTTAAACGCGGGACTCACAGATACGCAGTATTTT.